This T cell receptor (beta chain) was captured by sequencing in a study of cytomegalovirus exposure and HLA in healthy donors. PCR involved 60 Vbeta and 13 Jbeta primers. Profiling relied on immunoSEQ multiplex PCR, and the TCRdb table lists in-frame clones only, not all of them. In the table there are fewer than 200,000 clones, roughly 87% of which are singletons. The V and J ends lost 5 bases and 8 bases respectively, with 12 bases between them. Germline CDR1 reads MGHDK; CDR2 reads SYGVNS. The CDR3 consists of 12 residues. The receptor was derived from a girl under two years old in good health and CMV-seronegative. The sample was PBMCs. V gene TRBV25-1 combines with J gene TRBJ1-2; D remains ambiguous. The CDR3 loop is CASSSAMEGYTF. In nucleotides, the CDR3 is TGTGCCAGCAGTTCGGCTATGGAGGGCTACACCTTC.